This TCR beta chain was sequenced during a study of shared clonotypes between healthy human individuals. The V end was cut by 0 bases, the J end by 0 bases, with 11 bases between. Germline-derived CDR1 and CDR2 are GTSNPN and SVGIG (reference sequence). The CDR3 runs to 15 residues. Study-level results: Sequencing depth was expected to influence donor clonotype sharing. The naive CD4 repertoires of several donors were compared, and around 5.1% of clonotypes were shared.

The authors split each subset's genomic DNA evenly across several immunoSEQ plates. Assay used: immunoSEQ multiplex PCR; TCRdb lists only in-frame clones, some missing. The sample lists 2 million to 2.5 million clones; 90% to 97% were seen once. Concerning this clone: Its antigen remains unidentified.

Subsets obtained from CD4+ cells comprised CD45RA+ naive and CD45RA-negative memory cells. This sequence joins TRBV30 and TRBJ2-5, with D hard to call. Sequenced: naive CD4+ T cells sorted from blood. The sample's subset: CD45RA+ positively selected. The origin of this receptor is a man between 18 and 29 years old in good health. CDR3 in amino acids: CAWSVLRTDQETQYF. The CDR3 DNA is TGTGCCTGGAGTGTACTGCGGACCGACCAAGAGACCCAGTACTTC.